Reported below is one T cell receptor beta chain. Its cognate antigen is unknown. The data belong to a study of T cell clonotyping in hematopoietic cell transplantation. Profiled with immunoSEQ multiplex PCR; TCRdb holds only in-frame clones, not every one. The sample lists about 69,000 clones, around 94% occurring once. Study conclusions and caveats: Higher Inverse Simpson Index values in graft donor and pretransplant recipient predicted broader posttransplant TCR diversity.

The sample consisted of peripheral blood mononuclear cells. The clonotype was recovered from a man between 50 and 59 years old in good health. Some clones in this sample may be carry-over from other donors' samples.

CDR3 sequence: CASSRGLAGLYEQYF. The CDR3 coding sequence is TGTGCCAGCAGCCGTGGACTAGCGGGGCTCTACGAGCAGTACTTC. This rearrangement joins TRBV7-9 to TRBJ2-7, with TRBD2 matching over 12 bases. This CDR3 has 15 amino acids. The junction had 5 bases not matched to a gene; V was cut back by 5 bases and J by 3 bases. The germline CDR1 and CDR2 sequences are SEHNR and FQNEAQ (reference sequence).